The 16 T cell receptor beta chains below were found in one sample sequenced in a study of shared clonotypes between healthy human individuals. TCRdb's copy holds only in-frame clones and misses some; the assay was immunoSEQ multiplex PCR. In the table there are millions of clones, over 85% of which are singletons. Material: naive CD4+ T cells sorted from blood. Subset described: CD45RA+ positively selected. These receptors came from a man younger than 35 in good health.

Of note for this clone: A read error may be the cause here, since a much bigger clone is one base away. In DNA, the CDR3 is TGTGCCAGCAGCTTGGACGATCAGCCCCAGCATTTT. It translates to CASSLDDQPQHF. The chain couples TRBV5-4 to TRBJ1-5; D gene uncertain. The germline CDR1 and CDR2 sequences are SGHNT and YYREEE (reference sequence). V was shortened by 0 bases and J by 5 bases, with 3 bases between the two germline ends. This CDR3 has 12 residues.

V usage is TRBV12-2 and J usage is TRBJ2-5. TRBV12-2 is annotated as a pseudogene. The CDR3 spans 13 residues. The DNA of the CDR3 is TGTGCAAGTCGCTCTTTTCGAAGTGAGACCCAGTACTTC. This codes for CASRSFRSETQYF.

V and J are TRBV7-2 and TRBJ2-4; 11 bases align to TRBD2. This CDR3 contains 18 residues. The trim removed 5 bases at V and 0 bases at J, leaving 9 bases unmatched. The germline V gene has CDR1 SGHTA and CDR2 FQGNSA. The CDR3 is CASSRTGLADLAKNIQYF. DNA for the CDR3: TGTGCCAGCAGCCGTACGGGACTAGCGGATTTAGCCAAAAACATTCAGTACTTC.

The chain recombines TRBV29-1 with TRBJ2-7, with a possible D match to TRBD1 (5 bases). Trimming pared 4 bases from V and 0 bases from J, leaving 7 bases between. The CDR3 consists of 12 residues. Germline V gene data show CDR1 as SQVTM and CDR2 as ANQGSEA. The DNA for the CDR3 is TGCAGCGTTGCCCAGGGCTCCTACGAGCAGTACTTC. This translates into CSVAQGSYEQYF.

The V gene is TRBV30, the J gene TRBJ2-5, with no clear D. CDR3 length: 15 amino acids. The germline V and J ends were trimmed by 0 bases and 2 bases, with 13 bases remaining between them. CDR1 is GTSNPN and CDR2 is SVGIG in the germline V gene (reference sequence). The CDR3 nucleotides read TGTGCCTGGAGTGTACGGCAGAGCGTGCAAGAGACCCAGTACTTC. Amino acid sequence: CAWSVRQSVQETQYF.

The DNA for the CDR3 is TGTGCCAGCAGCCAAAGAAGGGAGGCTTTCTTT. This encodes CASSQRREAFF. The rearrangement joins TRBV11-2 to TRBJ1-1; D gene ambiguous. V lost 5 bases to trimming and J lost 11 bases, with 12 bases between them. The CDR3 is 11 amino acids. Germline V gives CDR1 SGHAT, CDR2 FQNNGV.

The gene calls are TRBV5-4 and TRBJ1-2; a possible D gene is TRBD1 (5 bases). CDR3 length: 14 residues. V lost 0 bases and J lost 7, with 13 bases in between. Germline V lookup: CDR1 SGHNT, CDR2 YYREEE (reference sequence). The CDR3 region has the DNA TGTGCCAGCAGCTTGGACGGCTCGCAGGGTGGCTACACCTTC. It yields the protein CASSLDGSQGGYTF.

This clone was observed a single time. V usage is TRBV7-2 and J usage is TRBJ2-7, with 12 nucleotides matching TRBD1. After removal of 2 bases from V and 4 bases from J, the junction contained 12 bases not matched to a gene. CDR3 length: 18 residues. The germline CDR1 and CDR2 sequences are SGHTA and FQGNSA. The CDR3 DNA is TGTGCCAGCAGCTTAATGTGGAGCGGGACAGGGGGCTTATACGAGCAGTACTTC. Protein sequence: CASSLMWSGTGGLYEQYF.

The chain has TRBV5-6 and TRBJ2-5; D is uncertain. Near its end, the DNA agrees better with TRBJ2-7, so the J call may be wrong. CDR1 is SGHDT, CDR2 YYEEEE, per germline. The CDR3 totals 15 residues. The CDR3 sequence: CASSLGASFSYEQYF. The CDR3 DNA reads as TGTGCCAGCAGCTTGGGAGCGTCATTCTCCTACGAGCAGTACTTC.

This clone occurred once. This chain links TRBV11-3 with TRBJ2-1; 11 nucleotides match TRBD2. The J segment lost 8 bases and the V segment lost 1 base, leaving 7 bases of the junction unmatched. Germline V CDR1 and CDR2: SGHNT, YENEEA. The CDR3 runs 16 residues. CDR3 sequence (DNA): TGTGCCAGCAGCTTAGGGGGAACTAGCGGGAGCTATGAGCAGTTCTTC. As protein: CASSLGGTSGSYEQFF.

The V and J genes are TRBV7-2 and TRBJ1-4; D is ambiguous. The CDR3 has 14 residues. Germline values: CDR1 SGHTA, CDR2 FQGNSA. V lost 5 bases and J lost 5, with 12 bases in between. DNA of the CDR3: TGTGCCAGCAGCCGGACGGTCCTAAATGAAAAACTGTTTTTT. It codes for CASSRTVLNEKLFF.

This rearrangement joins TRBV4-3 to TRBJ2-7; 7 bases are shared with TRBD2. This CDR3 is built from 16 residues. The V gene end was trimmed by 0 bases and the J gene end by 1 base; junction bases not matched to a gene: 6. The germline CDR1 and CDR2 sequences are LGHNA and YSLEER. The CDR3 loop reads CASSQDLGLSSYEQYF. The CDR3 DNA follows: TGCGCCAGCAGCCAAGATTTGGGACTATCTTCCTACGAGCAGTACTTC.

This clone is a singleton in its sample. The chain combines TRBV6-6 with TRBJ1-1; perhaps TRBD1 as D (5 bases). The CDR3 runs 16 residues. V lost 2 bases, J lost 1 base, and 14 bases lay in between. In germline, CDR1 is MNHNY, CDR2 SVGAGI (reference sequence). CDR3 DNA: TGTGCCAGCAGTTACCCGTCCAGGACACCGAACACTGAAGCTTTCTTT. It translates to CASSYPSRTPNTEAFF.

The chain links TRBV2 to TRBJ2-1; tentative D call: TRBD2 (6 bases). Trimming pared 6 bases from V and 4 bases from J, leaving 16 bases between. Germline values: CDR1 SNHLY, CDR2 FYNNEI. This CDR3 has 15 residues. CDR3 amino acids: CASSLRLVTYNEQFF. DNA of the CDR3: TGTGCCAGCAGCCTCCGACTAGTTACTTACAATGAGCAGTTCTTC. Together with reference TRBV2 and TRBJ2-1, the CDR3 gives the full variable domain: EPEVTQTPSHQVTQMGQEVILRCVPISNHLYFYWYRQILGQKVEFLVSFYNNEISEKSEIFDDQFSVERPDGSNFTLKIRSTKLEDSAMYFCASSLRLVTYNEQFFGPGTRLTVL.

V and J are TRBV9 and TRBJ2-3; TRBD2 aligns across 12 bases. Germline V CDR1 and CDR2: SGDLS, YYNGEE. The CDR3 spans 17 residues. V shed 4 bases, J shed 0 bases, and the junction held 6 bases outside the gene matches. The chain's CDR3 is CASSFGLAGFSTDTQYF. The DNA of the CDR3 is TGTGCCAGCAGCTTCGGACTAGCGGGGTTTAGCACAGATACGCAGTATTTT.

The chain recombines TRBV6-1 with TRBJ2-1; 9 nucleotides align to TRBD1. Germline-derived CDR1 and CDR2 are MNHNS and SASEGT. The CDR3 is 14 amino acids. V was clipped by 7 bases and J by 8 bases; unmatched bases: 9. CDR3 protein: CASTTGQGIHEQFF. As DNA, the CDR3 is TGTGCCAGCACTACGGGACAGGGTATCCATGAGCAGTTCTTC.